This T cell receptor (beta chain) was documented in a study of CD8+ T cells in alopecia areata. Study-wide background: In an open-label trial, patients got 5 to 10 mg tofacitinib twice daily. Study outcomes and limitations: In scalp samples, resident alphabeta T cells of normal skin are also sequenced. Higher clonality than in normal scalp was seen in lesional scalp, especially alopecia totalis/universalis. Tofacitinib delivered significant drops in scalp clonality and in expanded CD8+ clones among the top 100.

Trimming removed 7 bases from V and 0 bases from J, with 16 bases in between. The CDR3 extends over 15 amino acids. Germline assignment: CDR1 SEHNR and CDR2 FQNEAQ (reference sequence). This sample's treatment: oral pan-JAK inhibitor, 5-10 mg twice daily. To note about this clone: The antigen remains unidentified.

Sequencing templates came from extracted RNA that was reverse transcribed into cDNA. Some clones are missing from TCRdb's copy, which holds only in-frame ones; the method was immunoSEQ multiplex PCR. In the table there are about 42,000 clones, 65% of which are singletons. The clonotype comes from a human donor with alopecia areata. The sequencing used CD8+ T cells sorted from blood, collected at week 4, from a patient treated with tofacitinib. The chain employs TRBV7-9 and TRBJ2-7; perhaps TRBD1 as D (6 bases). DNA of the CDR3: TGTGCCAGCACCCTCTCCGGGACAAACTCCTACGAGCAGTACTTC. Protein sequence: CASTLSGTNSYEQYF.